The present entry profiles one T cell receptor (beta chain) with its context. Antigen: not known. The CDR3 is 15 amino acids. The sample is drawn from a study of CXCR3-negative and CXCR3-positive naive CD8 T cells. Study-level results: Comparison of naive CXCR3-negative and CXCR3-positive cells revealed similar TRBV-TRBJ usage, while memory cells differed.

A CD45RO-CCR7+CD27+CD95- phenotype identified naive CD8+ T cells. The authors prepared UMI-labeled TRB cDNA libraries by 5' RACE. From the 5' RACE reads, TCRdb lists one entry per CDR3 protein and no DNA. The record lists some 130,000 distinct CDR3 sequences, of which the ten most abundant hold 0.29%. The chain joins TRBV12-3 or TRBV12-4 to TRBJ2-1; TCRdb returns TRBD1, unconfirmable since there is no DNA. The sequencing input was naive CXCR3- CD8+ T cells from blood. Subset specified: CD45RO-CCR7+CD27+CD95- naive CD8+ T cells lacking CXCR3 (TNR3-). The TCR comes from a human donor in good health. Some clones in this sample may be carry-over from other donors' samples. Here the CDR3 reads CASSSSADREYEQFF.